A single sample is the source of the 9 T cell receptor beta chains below, sequenced in a study of blood T cell repertoires in COVID-19. Clones were sequenced by immunoSEQ multiplex PCR, and TCRdb holds only the in-frame ones, with some missing. Of 430,000 or so clones listed, around nine tenths are singletons. Source material: PBMCs or T cells enriched from blood (not recorded which). These receptors all come from a young woman who had been exposed to COVID-19.

V gene TRBV6-1 combines with J gene TRBJ1-5; weak D call: TRBD1 (6 bases). V gave up 3 bases and J gave up 9 bases, with 15 bases separating them. This CDR3 comprises 14 residues. Germline V gene sequence: CDR1 MNHNS, CDR2 SASEGT. Here the CDR3 reads CASSEGGAPGPQHF. The CDR3 nucleotides read TGTGCCAGCAGTGAGGGGGGGGCTCCAGGGCCCCAGCATTTT.

The chain links TRBV28 to TRBJ1-6; TRBD1 is a possible D gene (6 bases). From germline, CDR1 is MDHEN and CDR2 SYDVKM. The CDR3 consists of 17 residues. V was shortened by 4 bases and J by 7 bases, with 20 bases between the two germline ends. The CDR3 region has the DNA TGTGCCAGCAGTTCCCCGCTGGGGGCCGGAGGAAATTCACCCCTCCACTTT. Protein product: CASSSPLGAGGNSPLHF. Full variable domain (outside the CDR3, taken from reference TRBV28 and TRBJ1-6): DVKVTQSSRYLVKRTGEKVFLECVQDMDHENMFWYRQDPGLGLRLIYFSYDVKMKEKGDIPEGYSVSREKKERFSLILESASTNQTSMYLCASSSPLGAGGNSPLHFGNGTRLTVT.

The chain recombines TRBV27 with TRBJ2-7; D gene uncertain. V was trimmed by 6 bases and J by 0 bases, leaving 12 bases between them. Germline V gene sequence: CDR1 MNHEY, CDR2 SMNVEV (reference sequence). The CDR3 consists of 14 residues. CDR3 sequence (DNA): TGTGCCAGCAGCGCTCTGACTCTCTCCTACGAGCAGTACTTC. Translation: CASSALTLSYEQYF.

V is TRBV28 and J is TRBJ2-5; D remains ambiguous. CDR3 size: 15 residues. Trimming left V 6 bases short and J 1 base short, with 15 bases between. The germline V gene has CDR1 MDHEN and CDR2 SYDVKM. CDR3 bases: TGTGCCAGCAGAACCCCGGTCGGTGCCCAAGAGACCCAGTACTTC. Amino acids: CASRTPVGAQETQYF.

The CDR3, as DNA: TGTGCCAGCAGTTTAGCAGGGGCAAACTCACCCCTCCACTTT. It codes for CASSLAGANSPLHF. V is TRBV28 and J is TRBJ1-6; TRBD1 might be the D (6 bases). The CDR3 spans 14 residues. The germline V gene has CDR1 MDHEN and CDR2 SYDVKM. V was clipped by 2 bases and J by 10 bases, with 12 bases between them.

The genes are TRBV5-1 and TRBJ2-7; D is unclear. CDR3 size: 12 residues. Germline CDR1 reads SGHRS; CDR2 reads YFSETQ. V dropped 4 bases and J dropped 3 bases, with 8 bases sitting between them. The CDR3 DNA is TGCGCCAGCAGCCCCGGCGGCTACGAGCAGTACTTC. Translation gives CASSPGGYEQYF.

The chain recombines TRBV11-3 with TRBJ2-1; TRBD1 might be the D (6 bases). The CDR3 covers 15 residues. CDR1 is SGHNT, CDR2 YENEEA, per germline. Trimming stripped 1 base from V and 7 bases from J, with 14 bases between. In nucleotides, the CDR3 is TGTGCCAGCAGCTTAGGCCCACAGGGTTCAAATGAGCAGTTCTTC. This codes for CASSLGPQGSNEQFF.

The chain has TRBV5-4 and TRBJ1-4; tentatively, D is TRBD1 (5 bases). CDR1 is SGHNT, CDR2 YYREEE, per germline (reference sequence). V shed 2 bases and J shed 8 bases, with 13 bases lying between them. The CDR3 totals 14 residues. The CDR3 sequence is CASSLEGEGEKLFF. The CDR3 region has the DNA TGTGCCAGCAGCTTAGAAGGGGAAGGGGAAAAACTGTTTTTT.

The V call is TRBV2, the J call TRBJ2-1; TRBD2 matches at 15 bases. Trimming took 7 bases from V and 0 from J; bases not matched to a gene: 7. The CDR3 spans 18 residues. The V gene's germline CDR1 is SNHLY and CDR2 FYNNEI. CDR3 region: CASTRGLAGGSSYNEQFF. The CDR3 bases are TGTGCCAGCACCAGAGGACTAGCGGGGGGGAGCTCCTACAATGAGCAGTTCTTC.